This T cell receptor beta chain was found in a study of early T cells in non-severe SARS-CoV-2 infection. This CDR3 contains 13 residues. Germline V gene sequence: CDR1 SQVTM, CDR2 ANQGSEA. Trimming stripped 6 bases from V and 1 base from J, with 12 bases between. This clonotype has only a few counts. TCRdb re-called the 5' RACE reads with MiXCR, one entry per CDR3 protein. The sample holds roughly 100,000 distinct CDR3 sequences, approximately 14% seen once. Sequencing used whole blood. The sequence was obtained from an adult who was a healthcare worker with PCR-confirmed SARS-CoV-2 infection or an uninfected control (not recorded which). The gene calls are TRBV29-1 and TRBJ2-5, with D perhaps matching TRBD1 (5 bases). The CDR3 reads CSVKQVLQETQYF. In DNA, the CDR3 is TGCAGCGTCAAACAGGTACTCCAAGAGACCCAGTACTTC.